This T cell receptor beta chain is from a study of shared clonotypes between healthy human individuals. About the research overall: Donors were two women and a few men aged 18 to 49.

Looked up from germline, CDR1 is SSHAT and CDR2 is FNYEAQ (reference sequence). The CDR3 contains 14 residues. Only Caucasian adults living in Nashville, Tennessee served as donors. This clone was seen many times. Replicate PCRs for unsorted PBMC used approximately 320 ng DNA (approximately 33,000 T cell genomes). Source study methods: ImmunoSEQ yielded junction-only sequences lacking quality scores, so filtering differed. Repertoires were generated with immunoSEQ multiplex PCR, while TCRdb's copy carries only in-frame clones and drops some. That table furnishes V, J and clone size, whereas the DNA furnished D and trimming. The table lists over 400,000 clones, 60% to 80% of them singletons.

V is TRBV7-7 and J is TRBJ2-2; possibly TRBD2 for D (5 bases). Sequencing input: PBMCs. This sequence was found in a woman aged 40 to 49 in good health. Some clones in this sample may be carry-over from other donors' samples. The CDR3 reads CANPGRGNTGELFF. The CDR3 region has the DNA TGTGCTAACCCAGGACGGGGGAACACCGGGGAGCTGTTTTTT.